The 27 T cell receptor beta chains presented below share a single source sample, sequenced in a study of beta chain features in type 1 diabetes. Study findings and constraints: Among all four CD4+ subsets, Type 1 diabetes patients had TCRB CDR3s that were moderately but significantly shorter.

The study reverse transcribed the entire isolated RNA, so it sequenced expressed TCRB transcripts. TCRdb keeps only in-frame clones here, not all; method: immunoSEQ multiplex PCR. The table lists nearly 700,000 clones, roughly 13% of them singletons. Antigens of these TCRs are unknown. Material for sequencing was naive CD4+ T cells from blood. Receptors were obtained from a man aged 18-30 years with type 1 diabetes.

This clone was seen only a few times. The chain couples TRBV30 to TRBJ1-2; TRBD1 aligns across 8 bases. Germline V gives CDR1 GTSNPN, CDR2 SVGIG (reference sequence). The V gene end was trimmed by 7 bases and the J gene end by 0 bases; junction bases not matched to a gene: 1. The CDR3 totals 12 residues. CDR3 DNA: TGTGCCTTGGACAGGGCTAACTATGGCTACACCTTC. Amino acid sequence: CALDRANYGYTF.

In DNA form, the CDR3 reads TGTGCCAGCAGTGAATTCGGGGTTTCTTATGGCTACACCTTC. It yields the protein CASSEFGVSYGYTF. The chain is built from TRBV2 and TRBJ1-2, with D unresolved. Germline V gives CDR1 SNHLY, CDR2 FYNNEI. This CDR3 comprises 14 residues. V was pared by 2 bases and J by 5 bases, with 12 bases between.

This clone was recorded a few times. The sample has other DNA sequences that encode this CDR3 too. The rearrangement uses TRBV4-1 and TRBJ2-3; TRBD1 aligns across 7 bases. The CDR3 extends over 14 amino acids. Germline assignment: CDR1 MGHRA and CDR2 YSYEKL. Trimming at V came to 2 bases and at J to 2 bases, leaving 1 base not matched to a gene. CDR3 DNA: TGCGCCAGCAGCCAAACAGGGGTCACAGATACGCAGTATTTT. This encodes CASSQTGVTDTQYF.

CDR3 sequence (DNA): TGCGCCAGCAGCCAAGGACAGGGTGTTATAGATACGCAGTATTTT. This translates into CASSQGQGVIDTQYF. The chain links TRBV4-1 to TRBJ2-3; 7 nucleotides line up with TRBD1. J was trimmed by 5 bases and V by 1 base; bases with no gene match: 6. The CDR3 is 15 amino acids. Germline V lookup: CDR1 MGHRA, CDR2 YSYEKL.

This clone was found a few times. The chain joins TRBV7-9 to TRBJ2-1; D is perhaps TRBD1 (6 bases). The V gene lost 5 bases and the J gene lost 0 bases, with 17 bases spanning the gap. This CDR3 spans 17 amino acids. The germline V gene encodes CDR1 SEHNR and CDR2 FQNEAQ (reference sequence). The CDR3 DNA is TGTGCCAGCAGCCAGTTCCCCCAGGGGAGCTCCTACAATGAGCAGTTCTTC. Its protein product is CASSQFPQGSSYNEQFF.

The rearrangement links TRBV27 to TRBJ2-3; TRBD2 might be the D (5 bases). The CDR3 covers 13 residues. V dropped 7 bases and J dropped 2 bases, with 10 bases sitting between them. Germline V gene sequence: CDR1 MNHEY, CDR2 SMNVEV (reference sequence). CDR3 DNA sequence: TGTGCCAGCATGGGAGCGTACACAGATACGCAGTATTTT. This translates into CASMGAYTDTQYF.

This rearrangement joins TRBV5-1 to TRBJ2-7; D not resolved. CDR1 is SGHRS and CDR2 is YFSETQ in the germline V gene. V lost 4 bases and J 2 bases, leaving 13 bases between the germline ends. CDR3 length: 14 amino acids. CDR3 in DNA: TGCGCCAGCAGCGCCCCTGACGGTCCCTACGAGCAGTACTTC. Encoded protein: CASSAPDGPYEQYF.

V and J are TRBV6-6 and TRBJ1-3; 7 positions agree with TRBD1. Trimming removed 7 bases from V and 0 bases from J; junction bases left unmatched: 6. Germline CDR1 reads MNHNY; CDR2 reads SVGAGI (reference sequence). The CDR3 extends over 15 amino acids. CDR3 region: CASIDRASSGNTIYF. The CDR3, as DNA: TGTGCCAGCATCGACAGGGCCAGCTCTGGAAACACCATATATTTT.

The table lists this clone with a few counts. The sample carries other DNA sequences with the same CDR3. V gene TRBV7-9 combines with J gene TRBJ2-5; D may be TRBD1 or TRBD2 (5 bases each). V gave up 2 bases and J gave up 3 bases, with 7 bases separating them. Germline CDR1 reads SEHNR; CDR2 reads FQNEAQ (reference sequence). The CDR3 extends over 13 amino acids. The CDR3, as DNA: TGTGCCAGCAGCTTAAGAGGGGAAGAGACCCAGTACTTC. Protein sequence: CASSLRGEETQYF.

The chain combines TRBV4-1 with TRBJ2-1, with 7 nucleotides matching TRBD1. The J segment lost 2 bases and the V segment lost 1 base, leaving 8 bases of the junction unmatched. This CDR3 contains 17 residues. Germline values: CDR1 MGHRA, CDR2 YSYEKL. In nucleotides, the CDR3 is TGCGCCAGCAGCCAAGGCGAGACAGGGCCGCCCTACAATGAGCAGTTCTTC. It encodes CASSQGETGPPYNEQFF.

The chain is built from TRBV2 and TRBJ2-3, with TRBD2 matching over 7 bases. The CDR3 loop spans 15 amino acids. CDR1 and CDR2 (germline): SNHLY, FYNNEI. Trimming removed 6 bases from V and 0 bases from J; junction bases left unmatched: 6. CDR3 amino acids: CASSQLALSTDTQYF. The CDR3 DNA sequence: TGTGCCAGCAGCCAACTAGCGCTAAGCACAGATACGCAGTATTTT.

The V gene is TRBV7-9, the J gene TRBJ2-3; 7 bases fit TRBD1. CDR1 and CDR2 from the germline V gene are SEHNR and FQNEAQ (reference sequence). Losses at the gene ends were 7 bases for V and 5 bases for J; bases not matched to a gene: 15. This CDR3 has 16 residues. CDR3 DNA sequence: TGTGCCAGCAACTGTGGTACAGGGGTTTGTGTAGATACGCAGTATTTT. As protein: CASNCGTGVCVDTQYF.

This clone was detected a few times. The V gene is TRBV20-1, the J gene TRBJ1-4, with unresolved D. Germline CDR1 and CDR2: DFQATT and SNEGSKA (reference sequence). The V end was cut by 4 bases, the J end by 8 bases, with 8 bases between. This CDR3 has 11 residues. CDR3 in DNA: TGCAGTGCTACTAACTCGGAAAAACTGTTTTTT. It codes for CSATNSEKLFF.

This clone was picked up a small number of times. The chain recombines TRBV30 with TRBJ1-1; the match to TRBD1 covers 8 bases. Germline CDR1 is GTSNPN and CDR2 is SVGIG (reference sequence). The CDR3 runs 14 residues. Losses at the gene ends were 5 bases for V and 1 base for J; bases not matched to a gene: 6. CDR3 sequence reads: CAWSGGAGNTEAFF. The DNA of the CDR3 is TGTGCCTGGTCAGGGGGCGCTGGGAACACTGAAGCTTTCTTT.

This clone was observed a handful of times. V and J are TRBV10-3 and TRBJ2-5; possibly TRBD1 for D (5 bases). CDR3 size: 13 residues. Trimming removed 4 bases at V and 1 base at J, with 7 bases between. CDR1 and CDR2 (germline): ENHRY, SYGVKD. In DNA form, the CDR3 reads TGTGCCATCAGTGTTCAGGGCCAAGAGACCCAGTACTTC. It yields the protein CAISVQGQETQYF.

The chain is built from TRBV5-4 and TRBJ2-5, with 8 positions matching TRBD2. CDR1 and CDR2 (germline): SGHNT, YYREEE (reference sequence). The CDR3 runs to 15 residues. The J segment lost 0 bases and the V segment lost 5 bases, leaving 6 bases of the junction unmatched. This CDR3 reads CASSLLAGNQETQYF. As DNA, the CDR3 is TGTGCCAGCAGTCTTCTAGCGGGTAACCAAGAGACCCAGTACTTC.

This clone was observed at least ten times. This CDR3 is also generated by other DNA sequences in the sample. V and J are TRBV30 and TRBJ1-6, with D uncertain. Trimming stripped 0 bases from V and 5 bases from J, with 2 bases between. Germline loops: CDR1 GTSNPN, CDR2 SVGIG (reference sequence). This CDR3 comprises 12 residues. DNA of the CDR3: TGTGCCTGGAGTGTAAATAATTCACCCCTCCACTTT. Residues: CAWSVNNSPLHF.

The V and J genes are TRBV29-1 and TRBJ2-1; no clear D gene. Trimming removed 2 bases at V and 6 bases at J, with 8 bases between. The CDR3 is made up of 12 amino acids. The germline gives CDR1 SQVTM, CDR2 ANQGSEA. CDR3 region: CSVERLPNEQFF. The CDR3 nucleotides are TGCAGCGTTGAAAGACTCCCCAATGAGCAGTTCTTC.

The genes are TRBV7-9 and TRBJ2-1, with 9 bases identical to TRBD1. This CDR3 is built from 14 residues. The germline V gene encodes CDR1 SEHNR and CDR2 FQNEAQ (reference sequence). Unmatched junction bases numbered 4, after V lost 5 bases and J lost 5 bases. CDR3 nucleotides: TGTGCCAGCAGCCAAGACAGGGGGGACAATGAGCAGTTCTTC. This encodes CASSQDRGDNEQFF.

The chain joins TRBV9 to TRBJ2-7; D remains unclear. V dropped 2 bases and J dropped 2 bases, with 11 bases sitting between them. CDR1 is SGDLS and CDR2 is YYNGEE in the germline V gene. This CDR3 is built from 14 residues. Here the CDR3 DNA reads TGTGCCAGCAGCGTTCAATTGATCCCCTACGAGCAGTACTTC. Translated: CASSVQLIPYEQYF.

The table lists this clone with a few counts. This specimen includes other DNA sequences encoding the same CDR3. The V and J genes are TRBV5-1 and TRBJ2-5; D may be TRBD1 or TRBD2 (6 bases each). This CDR3 is built from 14 residues. CDR1 is SGHRS and CDR2 is YFSETQ in the germline V gene. The germline V and J ends were trimmed by 4 bases and 1 base, with 11 bases remaining between them. CDR3 coding DNA: TGCGCCAGCAGCCTCGGGGGCGTCCAAGAGACCCAGTACTTC. Translated, it gives CASSLGGVQETQYF.

The chain recombines TRBV30 with TRBJ1-5; D is possibly TRBD1 (6 bases). Germline CDR1 GTSNPN, CDR2 SVGIG (reference sequence). V lost 0 bases and J lost 4, with 13 bases in between. The CDR3 contains 15 residues. CDR3 loop: CAWSVGGGWNQPQHF. The CDR3 DNA sequence: TGTGCCTGGAGTGTGGGGGGCGGTTGGAATCAGCCCCAGCATTTT.

This clone appeared a few times. The chain has TRBV18 and TRBJ2-5; TRBD1 might be the D (6 bases). Germline assignment: CDR1 KGHSH and CDR2 LQKENI. With 0 bases removed from V and 1 base from J, the gap between germline ends came to 9 bases. The CDR3 contains 15 residues. The CDR3 loop is CASSPPSQGQETQYF. CDR3 sequence (DNA): TGTGCCAGCTCACCACCGTCACAGGGCCAAGAGACCCAGTACTTC.

The rearrangement links TRBV28 to TRBJ1-5, with D possibly being TRBD1 (5 bases). The V end lost 4 bases, the J end lost 5 bases, and 12 bases lay between the germline ends. The CDR3 totals 14 residues. CDR1 and CDR2 (germline): MDHEN, SYDVKM. The CDR3 is CASSSGPVDQPQHF. CDR3 bases: TGTGCCAGCAGTTCAGGGCCCGTAGATCAGCCCCAGCATTTT.

The chain links TRBV30 to TRBJ1-2; D is ambiguous. The CDR3 contains 14 residues. Trimming took off 2 bases at V and 3 bases at J, with 13 bases between the two ends. CDR1 is GTSNPN, CDR2 SVGIG, per germline (reference sequence). CDR3: CAWSPRWNDYGYTF. The DNA of the CDR3 is TGTGCCTGGAGTCCGAGGTGGAACGACTATGGCTACACCTTC.

The chain is built from TRBV30 and TRBJ2-7; TRBD1 matches 8 bases. The CDR3 has 15 amino acids. In germline, CDR1 is GTSNPN, CDR2 SVGIG (reference sequence). Trimming at V came to 2 bases and at J to 5 bases, leaving 11 bases not matched to a gene. The CDR3 sequence is CAWSPDRQGIHEQYF. For the CDR3, the DNA is TGTGCCTGGAGTCCAGACCGACAGGGGATCCACGAGCAGTACTTC. Full variable domain (missing parts from reference TRBV30 and TRBJ2-7): SQTIHQWPATLVQPVGSPLSLECTVEGTSNPNLYWYRQAAGRGLQLLFYSVGIGQISSEVPQNLSASRPQDRQFILSSKKLLLSDSGFYLCAWSPDRQGIHEQYFGPGTRLTVT.

The chain uses TRBV7-2 and TRBJ1-5; 9 nucleotides agree with TRBD1. The CDR3 is made up of 15 amino acids. Germline V CDR1 and CDR2: SGHTA, FQGNSA. J lost 6 bases, V lost 5 bases, and 8 bases had no gene match. CDR3 nucleotides: TGTGCCAGCAGCCCAACAGGGGGCATCGGTCAGCCCCAGCATTTT. Protein: CASSPTGGIGQPQHF.